What follows are 25 T cell receptor beta chains derived from one specimen sequenced in a study of T cell responses to AZD1222 COVID-19 vaccine. Assay: immunoSEQ multiplex PCR; the TCRdb copy retains only in-frame clones and omits some. Among about 120,000 clones listed, nearly 90% were seen once. Sample: peripheral blood, taken on day 0 of AZD1222 vaccination. These receptors were taken from an adult in good health.

The chain recombines TRBV18 with TRBJ1-4, with D possibly TRBD1 on 5 matching bases. The V end was cut by 2 bases, the J end by 3 bases, with 16 bases between. Looked up from germline, CDR1 is KGHSH and CDR2 is LQKENI. The CDR3 runs 17 residues. Here the CDR3 reads CASSPSGQGLSNEKLFF. The CDR3 bases are TGTGCCAGCTCACCAAGTGGCCAGGGTCTATCTAATGAAAAACTGTTTTTT.

The genes are TRBV18 and TRBJ1-1; D ambiguous. Trimming took 0 bases from V and 0 from J, leaving 8 bases between them. Germline assignment: CDR1 KGHSH and CDR2 LQKENI. The CDR3 length is 15 residues. CDR3 residues: CASSPPSPLNTEAFF. CDR3 bases: TGTGCCAGCTCACCACCGAGCCCATTGAACACTGAAGCTTTCTTT.

A single count supports this clone. The chain combines TRBV19 with TRBJ2-7; 10 bases align to TRBD2. In germline, CDR1 is LNHDA, CDR2 SQIVND (reference sequence). The V gene end was trimmed by 0 bases and the J gene end by 4 bases; junction bases not matched to a gene: 3. This CDR3 spans 15 amino acids. The CDR3 sequence: CASSIEPSGSYEQYF. The DNA of the CDR3 is TGTGCCAGTAGTATAGAGCCTAGCGGGAGTTACGAGCAGTACTTC.

V and J are TRBV19 and TRBJ2-1; D gene ambiguous. Between the trimmed V and J ends, which lost 6 bases and 5 bases, there was a span of 8 bases. Germline V CDR1 and CDR2: LNHDA, SQIVND (reference sequence). This CDR3 region has 12 residues. CDR3: CASSRLDNEQFF. The CDR3 nucleotides read TGTGCCAGTAGCCGACTTGACAATGAGCAGTTCTTC.

The gene calls are TRBV30 and TRBJ1-2; maybe TRBD1 (5 bases). Germline V gene sequence: CDR1 GTSNPN, CDR2 SVGIG (reference sequence). The V gene lost 4 bases and the J gene lost 4 bases, with 19 bases spanning the gap. This CDR3 is built from 15 residues. The CDR3 region is CAWTMGVNRGYGYTF. The CDR3 DNA reads TGTGCCTGGACCATGGGTGTCAATAGGGGCTATGGCTACACCTTC.

The DNA for the CDR3 is TGTGCCAGCAGTGCACTAGCTAGGAATGAGCAGTTCTTC. Translated: CASSALARNEQFF. The chain recombines TRBV6-2 or TRBV6-3 with TRBJ2-1, with D maybe TRBD2 (6 bases). The CDR3 has 13 residues. Between the trimmed V and J ends, which lost 5 bases and 7 bases, there was a span of 12 bases. Per germline, CDR1 MNHEY and CDR2 SVGEGT.

The rearrangement joins TRBV6-1 to TRBJ2-5; the D call may be TRBD1 or TRBD2 (6 bases each). The V gene's germline CDR1 is MNHNS and CDR2 SASEGT. The V end was cut by 3 bases, the J end by 5 bases, with 16 bases between. The CDR3 has 15 amino acids. CDR3 in DNA: TGTGCCAGCAGTGATGGGGGCGGGGCGCGGGAGACCCAGTACTTC. Its translation is CASSDGGGARETQYF.

This chain joins TRBV10-3 and TRBJ1-1; TRBD1 matches at 8 bases. The CDR3 runs 16 residues. Per germline, CDR1 ENHRY and CDR2 SYGVKD. Trimming took 6 bases from V and 3 from J; bases not matched to a gene: 12. The CDR3 coding sequence is TGTGCCATCAGCCCCGCGCCCGGGACAGGATACACTGAAGCTTTCTTT. It is translated as CAISPAPGTGYTEAFF.

This sequence joins TRBV29-1 and TRBJ1-1; no clear D. Trimming removed 6 bases at V and 5 bases at J, with 16 bases between. Germline CDR1 is SQVTM and CDR2 is ANQGSEA. The CDR3 has 13 amino acids. The CDR3 DNA reads TGCAGCGTCCTCTGGACCCCTGGGACTGAAGCTTTCTTT. Protein product: CSVLWTPGTEAFF.

The chain has TRBV4-3 and TRBJ1-5; a possible D gene is TRBD1 (5 bases). Germline CDR1 and CDR2: LGHNA and YSLEER. The CDR3 totals 15 residues. The V and J ends lost 0 bases and 4 bases respectively, with 10 bases between them. CDR3 protein: CASSQDRAGNQPQHF. CDR3 nucleotides: TGCGCCAGCAGCCAAGACAGGGCAGGTAATCAGCCCCAGCATTTT.

V is TRBV5-6 and J is TRBJ1-6; a possible D gene is TRBD1 (5 bases). CDR3 length equals 14 residues. V was trimmed by 4 bases and J by 7 bases, leaving 12 bases between them. The germline gives CDR1 SGHDT, CDR2 YYEEEE. The chain's CDR3 is CASSPGLGNSPLHF. In nucleotides, the CDR3 is TGTGCCAGCAGCCCGGGACTAGGGAATTCACCCCTCCACTTT.

The V call is TRBV5-6, the J call TRBJ2-7, with 9 bases that match TRBD1. With V trimmed by 4 bases and J by 6 bases, 5 bases remained unmatched. CDR1 is SGHDT, CDR2 YYEEEE, per germline. The CDR3 contains 13 residues. CDR3 protein: CASSPGTGREQYF. The CDR3 bases are TGTGCCAGCAGCCCTGGGACAGGGCGCGAGCAGTACTTC.

The chain couples TRBV9 to TRBJ2-2; D gene uncertain. Germline values: CDR1 SGDLS, CDR2 YYNGEE. The CDR3 totals 16 residues. Trimming removed 0 bases at V and 0 bases at J, with 9 bases between. In nucleotides, the CDR3 is TGTGCCAGCAGCGTAGTTAGGGTCGCGAACACCGGGGAGCTGTTTTTT. This gives the protein CASSVVRVANTGELFF.

The chain combines TRBV7-3 with TRBJ2-2, with a possible D match to TRBD2 (6 bases). Germline V gene sequence: CDR1 SGHTA, CDR2 FQGTGA. This CDR3 region has 18 residues. Trimming stripped 1 base from V and 4 bases from J, with 19 bases between. CDR3 loop: CASSLNRSASDTTGELFF. The CDR3 coding sequence is TGTGCCAGCAGCTTAAATCGATCGGCTAGCGATACCACCGGGGAGCTGTTTTTT.

The chain is built from TRBV7-8 and TRBJ2-7; the D gene is possibly TRBD1 (6 bases). The CDR3 sequence is 12 residues long. Germline V gene data show CDR1 as SGHVS and CDR2 as FQNEAQ. Between the trimmed V and J ends, which lost 5 bases and 4 bases, there was a span of 9 bases. CDR3 DNA sequence: TGTGCCAGCAGCGACCAGGGGTACGAGCAGTACTTC. Translation: CASSDQGYEQYF.

The chain carries TRBV30 and TRBJ1-2; 10 bases are a match to TRBD1. Trimming removed 4 bases from V and 4 bases from J; junction bases left unmatched: 6. The CDR3 runs 14 residues. Germline values: CDR1 GTSNPN, CDR2 SVGIG (reference sequence). CDR3: CAWTRDRGAYGYTF. Written as DNA, the CDR3 is TGTGCCTGGACACGGGACAGGGGCGCCTATGGCTACACCTTC.

The chain links TRBV7-6 to TRBJ1-1; tentative D call: TRBD1 (6 bases). Germline assignment: CDR1 SGHVS and CDR2 FNYEAQ. Trimming shortened V by 5 bases and J by 4 bases, and 11 bases separated the two germline ends. The CDR3 runs to 13 residues. The CDR3 is CASSRGLGTEAFF. CDR3 nucleotides: TGTGCCAGCAGCAGGGGGTTAGGCACTGAAGCTTTCTTT.

V gene TRBV14 combines with J gene TRBJ1-2; D not resolved. CDR3 length equals 14 residues. Trimming removed 0 bases from V and 8 bases from J, with 13 bases in between. CDR1 is SGHDN, CDR2 FVKESK, per germline. CDR3 bases: TGTGCCAGCAGCCAAGATATCGGTTGGCGAGGCTACACCTTC. This codes for CASSQDIGWRGYTF.

The chain joins TRBV7-3 to TRBJ2-1; 10 bases are shared with TRBD1. V shed 3 bases and J 8 bases; nucleotides not matched to a gene: 7. The CDR3 runs 15 residues. The germline V gene has CDR1 SGHTA and CDR2 FQGTGA. The DNA for the CDR3 is TGTGCCAGCAGCTTTTCGGGACAGGGGTTCCATGAGCAGTTCTTC. Its protein product is CASSFSGQGFHEQFF.

Only one count was recorded for this clone. V gene TRBV19 combines with J gene TRBJ2-7, with TRBD1 identical over 10 bases. Germline lookup yields CDR1 LNHDA and CDR2 SQIVND (reference sequence). The length of the CDR3 is 12 residues. J was trimmed by 11 bases and V by 5 bases; bases with no gene match: 6. DNA of the CDR3: TGTGCCAGTAGTGCCGGGACAGGGGTGGAGTACTTC. Translation: CASSAGTGVEYF.

The chain has TRBV3-1 (or the pseudogene TRBV3-2) and TRBJ2-7, with D tentatively TRBD1 (5 bases). Germline values: CDR1 LGHDT, CDR2 YNNKEL (reference sequence). The CDR3 runs to 15 residues. The V end lost 3 bases, the J end lost 0 bases, and 12 bases lay between the germline ends. The DNA for the CDR3 is TGTGCCAGCAGCCAGGGCAGGGCGACCTCCTACGAGCAGTACTTC. Residues: CASSQGRATSYEQYF.

In its sample, this clone was seen once. This rearrangement joins TRBV7-3 to TRBJ2-1; 8 positions agree with TRBD1. The CDR3 is 14 residues long. V lost 5 bases, J lost 7 bases, and 7 bases stayed unmatched. The germline gives CDR1 SGHTA, CDR2 FQGTGA. The CDR3 DNA follows: TGTGCCAGCAGCCGCCGGGACAGGACGAATGAGCAGTTCTTC. As protein: CASSRRDRTNEQFF.

This clone was found once. The chain has TRBV6-5 and TRBJ2-3, with TRBD2 identical over 9 bases. The V gene end was trimmed by 6 bases and the J gene end by 1 base; junction bases not matched to a gene: 2. This CDR3 contains 14 residues. Germline-derived CDR1 and CDR2 are MNHEY and SVGAGI. CDR3: CASRAGGGTDTQYF. The CDR3 nucleotides read TGTGCCAGCAGAGCGGGAGGTGGCACAGATACGCAGTATTTT.

The chain employs TRBV28 and TRBJ2-1; no definite D call. CDR3 length: 13 residues. V was clipped by 3 bases and J by 7 bases, with 10 bases between them. Germline loops: CDR1 MDHEN, CDR2 SYDVKM. In DNA form, the CDR3 reads TGTGCCAGCAGTTTCAGTGTGTCGAATGAGCAGTTCTTC. It specifies CASSFSVSNEQFF.

The chain employs TRBV5-4 and TRBJ2-5; 8 nucleotides align to TRBD1. Germline loops: CDR1 SGHNT, CDR2 YYREEE (reference sequence). J was trimmed by 4 bases and V by 3 bases; bases with no gene match: 14. This CDR3 is built from 17 residues. The CDR3 loop reads CASSSDRTGSSRETQYF. The CDR3 nucleotides read TGTGCCAGCAGCTCGGATAGGACAGGGAGTTCCAGAGAGACCCAGTACTTC.